This TCR beta chain originates from a study of OX40 agonist ivuxolimab in advanced cancers. The method was immunoSEQ multiplex PCR; TCRdb's version includes in-frame clones alone and lacks a portion of them. The sample contains around 50,000 clones, around 80% of which appear only once. A few counts support this clone. The CDR3 spans 13 residues. Trimming cost V 5 bases and J 9 bases, with 17 bases left between them. Germline CDR1 reads SNHLY; CDR2 reads FYNNEI. The chain has TRBV2 and TRBJ2-7; D perhaps matches TRBD2 (5 bases). The TCR originated in an adult with an advanced solid tumor such as melanoma, head and neck, liver or kidney cancer. This specimen was CD4+ or CD8+ T cells sorted from blood, taken in a trial of the OX40 agonist ivuxolimab. This CDR3 reads CASSFPLRAGQYF. The CDR3 nucleotides are TGTGCCAGCAGTTTCCCCCTCCGCGCGGGGCAGTACTTC.